The clone carrying this T cell receptor (beta chain) was detected many times. Its target is not known. Noted time point: pre-sensitization, week 0. The treatment is: therapeutic diphenylcyclopropenone sensitization with weekly scalp DPC. Blood draws came first, before each patch test. MiXCR, applied by TCRdb to the RACE reads, yields one record per CDR3 protein. The sample consists of some 110,000 distinct CDR3 sequences, roughly 12% of them appearing once. These data come from a study of human T cells and chemical hapten exposure. Whole-study findings and limits: There were significantly more large CDR3 similarity clusters among expanded TCRs than among controls. Those TCRs sitting above 1 in 1000 frequency stayed the same with DPC sensitization.

This TCR was sampled from a woman in her forties or fifties with alopecia areata. Some clones in this sample may be carry-over from other donors' samples. Sample: whole blood, taken in connection with sensitization to the hapten diphenylcyclopropenone (DPC).

CDR3: CASSEQGKVDTQYF. The CDR3 region has the DNA TGTGCCAGCAGTGAGCAGGGAAAGGTTGATACGCAGTATTTT. This chain connects TRBV25-1 to TRBJ2-3; maybe TRBD1 (5 bases). Trimming left V 3 bases short and J 6 bases short, with 13 bases between. The CDR3 length is 14 residues. Germline loops: CDR1 MGHDK, CDR2 SYGVNS.